Presented here are 21 T cell receptor beta chains from one specimen sequenced in a study of blood T cell repertoires in COVID-19. Sequencing used immunoSEQ multiplex PCR; TCRdb keeps in-frame clones, though not all of them. The profile covers 120,000 or so clones, with about 88% appearing a single time and over 3% taken by the ten largest. Input material: peripheral blood. Source of these receptors: a woman aged 45-60 years with acute or convalescent COVID-19.

J is TRBJ2-2 and V is TRBV7-9; 10 nucleotides match TRBD1. Per the germline V gene, CDR1 is SEHNR and CDR2 is FQNEAQ (reference sequence). The length of the CDR3 is 16 residues. Unmatched junction bases numbered 4, after V lost 1 base and J lost 5 bases. The CDR3 DNA reads TGTGCCAGCAGCTTAGTGGGACAGGGGTATACCGGGGAGCTGTTTTTT. It specifies CASSLVGQGYTGELFF.

The table lists this clone with a few counts. The V call is TRBV6-1, the J call TRBJ2-2; 14 bases are shared with TRBD2. Germline V gives CDR1 MNHNS, CDR2 SASEGT. The ends lost 4 bases at V and 0 bases at J; junction bases unmatched: 4. This CDR3 comprises 18 residues. CDR3 sequence reads: CASSGGTSGRANTGELFF. The CDR3 DNA sequence: TGTGCCAGCAGTGGGGGGACTAGCGGGAGAGCGAACACCGGGGAGCTGTTTTTT.

This chain links TRBV5-1 with TRBJ2-7; TRBD2 matches at 9 bases. The CDR3 has 15 residues. Germline V gives CDR1 SGHRS, CDR2 YFSETQ. The trim removed 4 bases at V and 3 bases at J, leaving 8 bases unmatched. CDR3 in DNA: TGCGCCAGCAGCCCGACTAGCGGTGGGGGCTACGAGCAGTACTTC. The encoded protein is CASSPTSGGGYEQYF.

This chain links TRBV3-1 (or the pseudogene TRBV3-2) with TRBJ2-1; D unresolved. The CDR3 has 12 residues. The V end lost 4 bases, the J end lost 6 bases, and 7 bases lay between the germline ends. Per the germline V gene, CDR1 is LGHDT and CDR2 is YNNKEL (reference sequence). The CDR3 bases are TGTGCCAGCAGCCGAGGTGTCAATGAGCAGTTCTTC. Translating it yields CASSRGVNEQFF.

The chain recombines TRBV5-1 with TRBJ2-5, with 7 nucleotides matching TRBD1. CDR1 and CDR2 from the germline V gene are SGHRS and YFSETQ. The CDR3 extends over 15 amino acids. After removal of 0 bases from V and 3 bases from J, the junction contained 5 bases not matched to a gene. CDR3 bases: TGCGCCAGCAGCTTGGTGACAGGGACAAAAGAGACCCAGTACTTC. Residues: CASSLVTGTKETQYF.

The chain carries TRBV9 and TRBJ1-5, with D possibly being TRBD1 (5 bases). V shed 4 bases and J shed 3 bases, with 14 bases lying between them. Germline V lookup: CDR1 SGDLS, CDR2 YYNGEE. CDR3 size: 15 residues. CDR3 residues: CASSTYDSPNQPQHF. Here the CDR3 DNA reads TGTGCCAGCAGCACCTATGACAGCCCCAATCAGCCCCAGCATTTT.

In its sample, this clone was seen a few times. The rearrangement joins TRBV10-3 to TRBJ1-4; tentative D call: TRBD1 (5 bases). The CDR3 is made up of 14 amino acids. Between the trimmed V and J ends, which lost 4 bases and 2 bases, there was a span of 8 bases. From germline, CDR1 is ENHRY and CDR2 SYGVKD. Written as DNA, the CDR3 is TGTGCCATCAGTGTCTCAGGGACTAATGAAAAACTGTTTTTT. Protein: CAISVSGTNEKLFF.

The gene calls are TRBV2 and TRBJ2-7; tentatively, D is TRBD1 (6 bases). This CDR3 has 13 amino acids. Looked up from germline, CDR1 is SNHLY and CDR2 is FYNNEI. Trimming left V 7 bases short and J 7 bases short, with 17 bases between. The CDR3 loop reads CASIIQGLGEQYF. CDR3 bases: TGTGCCAGCATCATTCAGGGGCTGGGGGAGCAGTACTTC.

V and J are TRBV5-1 and TRBJ2-1; 10 nucleotides agree with TRBD2. CDR1 is SGHRS and CDR2 is YFSETQ in the germline V gene. CDR3 length: 17 amino acids. J was trimmed by 7 bases and V by 4 bases; bases with no gene match: 14. The CDR3 DNA follows: TGCGCCAGCAGCCCCGGACCTAGCGGGAGTTTAAGGAATGAGCAGTTCTTC. This codes for CASSPGPSGSLRNEQFF.

CDR3 loop: CATGQGLETQYF. The DNA for the CDR3 is TGTGCCACCGGGCAGGGATTAGAGACCCAGTACTTC. The chain carries TRBV24-1 and TRBJ2-5; possible D gene TRBD1, 5 bases. Germline V gene data show CDR1 as KGHDR and CDR2 as SFDVKD. V lost 9 bases to trimming and J lost 4 bases, with 11 bases between them. The CDR3 consists of 12 residues.

CDR3 protein: CASSQQVQETQYF. The CDR3 DNA reads as TGTGCCAGCAGCCAACAGGTACAAGAGACCCAGTACTTC. This sequence joins TRBV3-1 (or the pseudogene TRBV3-2) and TRBJ2-5; D not certain. Trimming took off 2 bases at V and 2 bases at J, with 6 bases between the two ends. CDR3 size: 13 residues. Germline assignment: CDR1 LGHDT and CDR2 YNNKEL (reference sequence).

The CDR3 here is CAIRSASEETQYF. The CDR3 coding sequence is TGTGCCATTAGGTCGGCTAGCGAAGAGACCCAGTACTTC. V gene TRBV10-3 combines with J gene TRBJ2-5, with a tentative D call TRBD2 (6 bases). This CDR3 region has 13 residues. The V gene's germline CDR1 is ENHRY and CDR2 SYGVKD. The V gene lost 9 bases and the J gene lost 3 bases, with 14 bases spanning the gap.

The chain joins TRBV7-9 to TRBJ1-1, with 7 positions matching TRBD1. Germline V gene sequence: CDR1 SEHNR, CDR2 FQNEAQ (reference sequence). Trimming cost V 4 bases and J 5 bases; bases outside gene matches: 7. There are 14 residues in the CDR3. This CDR3 is CASSSGDRGTEAFF. In DNA, the CDR3 is TGTGCCAGCAGCTCCGGGGACAGAGGAACTGAAGCTTTCTTT. Full variable domain (missing parts from reference TRBV7-9 and TRBJ1-1): DTGVSQNPRHKITKRGQNVTFRCDPISEHNRLYWYRQTLGQGPEFLTYFQNEAQLEKSRLLSDRFSAERPKGSFSTLEIQRTEQGDSAMYLCASSSGDRGTEAFFGQGTRLTVV.

This chain joins TRBV5-4 and TRBJ1-6; the D gene is possibly TRBD1 (6 bases). The CDR3 is 17 residues long. Trimming took 1 base from V and 0 from J, leaving 11 bases between them. CDR1 and CDR2 (germline): SGHNT, YYREEE (reference sequence). Here the CDR3 DNA reads TGTGCCAGCAGCTTGAGGGGGTTAGGCTCCTATAATTCACCCCTCCACTTT. This translates into CASSLRGLGSYNSPLHF.

The chain uses TRBV11-2 and TRBJ2-7; 10 nucleotides line up with TRBD2. CDR1 is SGHAT, CDR2 FQNNGV, per germline. Trimming removed 5 bases from V and 1 base from J; junction bases left unmatched: 5. CDR3 length: 15 residues. The CDR3, as DNA: TGTGCCAGCAGCCGGGGGACTAGCGATTCCTACGAGCAGTACTTC. This encodes CASSRGTSDSYEQYF.

The V gene is TRBV28, the J gene TRBJ1-2, with D perhaps TRBD1 (6 bases). Germline CDR1 MDHEN, CDR2 SYDVKM. The CDR3 length is 15 residues. The V gene lost 5 bases and the J gene lost 8 bases, with 21 bases spanning the gap. CDR3 coding DNA: TGTGCCAGCAGTCCTAACGAGGGGGTTGTACGGGGCTACACCTTC. This codes for CASSPNEGVVRGYTF.

This clone was counted a single time. This chain joins TRBV5-1 and TRBJ1-5, with TRBD1 as a possible D gene (5 bases). V was shortened by 0 bases and J by 9 bases, with 16 bases between the two germline ends. There are 15 residues in the CDR3. In germline, CDR1 is SGHRS, CDR2 YFSETQ. The CDR3 DNA reads TGCGCCAGCAGCTTGGTTGGGGCGGAAATCACGCCCCAGCATTTT. Protein sequence: CASSLVGAEITPQHF.

The chain recombines TRBV18 with TRBJ2-7; TRBD1 matches 7 bases. The CDR3 runs 15 residues. Per the germline V gene, CDR1 is KGHSH and CDR2 is LQKENI. Trimming took 0 bases from V and 2 from J; bases not matched to a gene: 4. The CDR3 sequence: CASSPPGQRAYEQYF. In DNA, the CDR3 is TGTGCCAGCTCACCACCGGGACAGCGAGCCTACGAGCAGTACTTC.

This clone has a handful of counts. The V gene is TRBV15, the J gene TRBJ1-1; D ambiguous. Trimming pared 3 bases from V and 3 bases from J, leaving 11 bases between. Germline V CDR1 and CDR2: LNHNV, YYDKDF (reference sequence). The CDR3 loop spans 14 amino acids. This chain's CDR3 is CATSSARGYTEAFF. The DNA for the CDR3 is TGTGCCACCAGCAGCGCCAGAGGGTACACTGAAGCTTTCTTT.

The V call is TRBV7-8, the J call TRBJ1-3; perhaps TRBD1 as D (5 bases). The CDR3 runs to 13 residues. Trimming pared 4 bases from V and 3 bases from J, leaving 7 bases between. Germline V CDR1 and CDR2: SGHVS, FQNEAQ. The CDR3 coding sequence is TGTGCCAGCAGCTCCGGGGGTGGAAACACCATATATTTT. Protein product: CASSSGGGNTIYF.

This chain connects TRBV7-2 to TRBJ2-3; possibly TRBD1 for D (6 bases). The CDR3 contains 15 residues. CDR1 and CDR2 (germline): SGHTA, FQGNSA. V was clipped by 5 bases and J by 2 bases, with 14 bases between them. The CDR3 spells CASSTRQVTTDTQYF. CDR3 sequence (DNA): TGTGCCAGCAGCACCCGACAGGTGACCACAGATACGCAGTATTTT.